The clone carrying this TCR beta chain was found once. The junction differs from germline at one of its ends, possibly a read error. These data are taken from a study of blood T cell repertoires in COVID-19. Study-level background: Acute and convalescent COVID-19 samples came from the United States, Italy and Spain. Sources were T cells, B-cell-depleted T cells, or PBMCs; the material itself was cDNA or gDNA.

Authors' processing steps: Estimated nucleated cell counts came from reference gene primer amplification. Clones were sequenced by immunoSEQ multiplex PCR, and TCRdb holds only the in-frame ones, with some missing. V and J calls and clone size are those listed in that table; D and trimming were worked out from the DNA. Altogether approximately 170,000 clones are present, around 80% being singletons, with the ten largest covering approximately 8%. In germline, CDR1 is SGHTS, CDR2 YDEGEE. The length of the CDR3 is 9 residues. Recovered status applied to Cohort 3 donors who had two consecutive negative PCRs. It also applied to those with clearance or with symptom resolution.

Sequenced material: PBMCs or T cells enriched from blood (not recorded which). The gene calls are TRBV5-8 and TRBJ2-7, with D hard to call. The TCR comes from a woman between 50 and 59 years old who had recovered from COVID-19. In DNA form, the CDR3 reads TGTGCCAGCAGCCCCCGACAAGGCTTC. It encodes CASSPRQGF.